The sample holds one count of the clone carrying this T cell receptor (beta chain). The data were taken from a study of T cell changes during pregnancy in multiple sclerosis. TCRdb keeps only in-frame clones here, not all; method: immunoSEQ multiplex PCR. This table has fewer than 40,000 clones, about nine tenths appearing once. CDR3 length: 13 residues. CDR1 is SGHDT and CDR2 is YYEEEE in the germline V gene. Trimming removed 2 bases at V and 4 bases at J, with 9 bases between. The gene calls are TRBV5-6 and TRBJ1-2, with D possibly TRBD1 on 5 matching bases. The material sequenced was CD4+ T cells from peripheral blood mononuclear cells, taken after pregnancy. This TCR was recovered from a female donor in good health, enrolled as a control in a pregnancy study. CDR3 loop: CASSFWQGYGYTF. CDR3 in DNA: TGTGCCAGCAGCTTTTGGCAGGGCTATGGCTACACCTTC.